This TCR beta chain was observed in a study of Ad26.COV2.S vaccination and SARS-CoV-2 variants (dated by TCRdb to 2020 to 2023). Notes on the research overall: Donors in the vaccine arm were drawn from COV1001, a phase I-IIa trial of Ad26.COV2.S in healthy adults that was multicentre, randomized, double-blind and placebo-controlled. TCRbeta repertoire sequencing served as the tool for gauging how specific and how broad the SARS-CoV-2-reactive T cell receptors were following Ad26.COV2.S vaccination. Dosing of Ad26.COV2.S was intramuscular, at either 5x10^10 or 1x10^11 viral particles, delivered as one shot or as two shots spaced 56 days apart. Trial participants were randomized into five groups of five: low-dose or high-dose Ad26.COV2.S given once or twice, or placebo on both occasions. The TCR-sequenced set comprised around 30 samples: approximately 19 Ad26.COV2.S vaccine recipients, 5 placebo recipients and 8 SARS-CoV-2 convalescent individuals. Blinding of investigators to trial group allocation was maintained during experiments and outcome assessment.

The sample's treatment or condition label is to be understood as: 19 received Ad26.COV2.S at low or high dose, single or two shots; 5 received placebo; per-sample allocation not given. Repertoires of vaccine and placebo recipients were sequenced from samples collected on day 63 after the first injection. In Cohort 1b, around 23 adults aged 18-55 years were enrolled at a single site in Boston, USA, between 29 July and 7 August 2020. Ad26.COV2.S was a replication-incompetent adenovirus type 26 vector expressing a prefusion-stabilized SARS-CoV-2 spike protein from the original Wuhan strain. Of note for this clone: The antigen it recognizes is unknown. Base qualities are not recorded, but no much larger clone differs from it by a single base.

The cysteine opens and the phenylalanine closes a CDR3 of 15 amino acids. Of all the DNA, just the CDR3 is kept, 45 bases in frame from base 1. Trimming takes 0 bases from V and 2 bases from J, and the germline ends sit 9 bases apart. CDR1 SEHNR and CDR2 FQNEAQ were looked up in the germline V gene (reference sequence). Study-wide findings and limitations: The authors noted that the TCR breadth and depth analyses may have underestimated total T cell responses. Vaccine and placebo recipients had comparable non-spike TCR breadth, which fits with the vaccine containing only spike. The study lacked the statistical power to compare responses across vaccine doses or regimens. Higher spike-specific TCR breadth was observed in Ad26.COV2.S recipients than in placebo recipients (P = 0.0014). After vaccination, substantial breadth of spike-specific CD8+ and CD4+ T cell responses was reported.

TCRbeta CDR3 regions were sequenced with the immunoSEQ Assay. After extraction, genomic DNA underwent amplification by bias-controlled multiplex PCR, followed by high-throughput sequencing. Turning to the authors' computational methods: To quantify the absolute abundance of every unique TCRbeta CDR3 region, sequences were collapsed and filtered. Usable DNA was measured by amplifying reference genes present in all nucleated cells, and TCRbeta template counts were normalized to that usable DNA to estimate T cell fraction. Repertoire TCRs were annotated as SARS-CoV-2-specific by exact matching of V gene, CDR3 amino acid sequence and J gene to a known reactive TCR set. MIRA supplied the reference SARS-CoV-2 TCR set, which was filtered for enrichment in COVID-19-positive ImmuneCODE repertoires so that public or cross-reactive TCRs were removed. Using the MIRA antigens, annotated TCRs were further analysed by specific ORF or by position within an ORF. Breadth was defined as annotated unique rearrangements over total unique productive rearrangements; depth was the summed frequency of those rearrangements. TCR breadth was compared between groups using two-sided Wilcoxon rank-sum tests. What TCRdb holds here is the immuneACCESS table cut down to in-frame rearrangements. Part of the clones is not present; checked against another copy, under half of the missing clones reflect an unresolved V gene, and the others are unexplained. The V and J calls and clone size come from that table; D and trimming were worked out from the DNA. Here the sample has about half a million clones; 80% to 90% occur a single time. The leading ten clones occupy 1.5% to 2% of the sample.

The receptor was derived from a person aged 18-65 years who received the Ad26.COV2.S COVID-19 vaccine or a placebo. The chain is made from TRBV7-9 and TRBJ2-3, with the D gene not confidently named. Sequences were derived from peripheral blood, sampled in a trial of Ad26.COV2.S vaccine versus placebo. The nucleotide sequence is given as TGTGCCAGCAGCTTAGCGCGTTGGAACACAGATACGCAGTATTTT. It encodes CASSLARWNTDTQYF.